This T cell receptor beta chain was recovered during a study of cytotoxic CD8 clonotypes in ibrutinib-treated CLL. With respect to this clone: The antigen remains unidentified.

Study-wide results and caveats: Public clonotypes showed up rarely, and on treatment they shrank or held steady.

The protocol was immunoSEQ multiplex PCR, while the TCRdb copy is restricted to in-frame clones and leaves out a portion. Of some 350,000 clones listed, around 66% were seen once; the top ten hold around 6.3%. Cryopreserved PBMCs supplied about 2 micrograms of genomic DNA for TCR beta libraries. CDR1 and CDR2 from the germline V gene are LNHNV and YYDKDF (reference sequence). CDR3 length: 17 residues. The germline V and J ends were trimmed by 0 bases and 0 bases, with 12 bases remaining between them. This specimen consisted of PBMCs, obtained after 36 months of ibrutinib treatment. The receptor comes from a human donor with chronic lymphocytic leukemia. The chain has TRBV15 and TRBJ2-1; D possibly matches TRBD1 or TRBD2 (5 bases each). CDR3 DNA: TGTGCCACCAGCAGAGATCGGGACCTAACCTCCTACAATGAGCAGTTCTTC. Its protein is CATSRDRDLTSYNEQFF.